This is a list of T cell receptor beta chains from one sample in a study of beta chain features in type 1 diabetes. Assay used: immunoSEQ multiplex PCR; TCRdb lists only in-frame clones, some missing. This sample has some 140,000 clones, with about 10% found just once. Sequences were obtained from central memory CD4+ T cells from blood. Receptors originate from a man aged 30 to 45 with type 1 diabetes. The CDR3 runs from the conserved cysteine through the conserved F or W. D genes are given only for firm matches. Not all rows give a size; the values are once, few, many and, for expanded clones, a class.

CDR3 protein: CAISESDGRDNGYTF
CDR3 DNA: TGTGCCATCAGTGAGAGTGACGGCAGGGACAATGGCTACACCTTC
clone size: .
J gene: TRBJ1-2
D gene: .
V gene: TRBV10-3

CDR3 protein: CASSLRGGAGNEQFF
CDR3 DNA: TGTGCCAGCAGCTTACGCGGGGGGGCCGGCAATGAGCAGTTCTTC
clone size: few
J gene: TRBJ2-1
D gene: TRBD2
V gene: TRBV7-2

CDR3 protein: CASSLGRYAEQFF
CDR3 DNA: TGTGCCAGCAGCTTGGGCAGGTACGCGGAGCAGTTCTTC
clone size: few
J gene: TRBJ2-1
D gene: .
V gene: TRBV7-9

CDR3 protein: CASSRDRERDYGYTF
CDR3 DNA: TGTGCCTCGTCCCGGGACAGGGAACGGGACTATGGCTACACCTTC
clone size: few
J gene: TRBJ1-2
D gene: TRBD1
V gene: TRBV30

CDR3 protein: CASSGGPVSPLHF
CDR3 DNA: TGTGCCAGCAGTGGGGGCCCCGTTTCACCCCTCCACTTT
clone size: .
J gene: TRBJ1-6
D gene: .
V gene: TRBV6-1

CDR3 protein: CASSSTLYSYEQYF
CDR3 DNA: TGTGCCAGCAGCTCTACCCTTTATTCCTACGAGCAGTACTTC
clone size: few
J gene: TRBJ2-7
D gene: .
V gene: TRBV7-8

CDR3 protein: CASTLDGGVDEQYF
CDR3 DNA: TGTGCCAGCACCCTTGACGGGGGGGTGGACGAGCAGTACTTC
clone size: .
J gene: TRBJ2-7
D gene: TRBD2
V gene: TRBV7-9

CDR3 protein: CASRTGLAGGNEQFF
CDR3 DNA: TGCGCCAGCAGAACCGGACTAGCGGGGGGCAATGAGCAGTTCTTC
clone size: few
J gene: TRBJ2-1
D gene: TRBD2
V gene: TRBV4-1

CDR3 protein: CASSWEINSPLHF
CDR3 DNA: TGTGCCAGCAGCTGGGAGATTAATTCACCCCTCCACTTT
clone size: few
J gene: TRBJ1-6
D gene: .
V gene: TRBV7-9

CDR3 protein: CASSQGILYGYTF
CDR3 DNA: TGTGCCAGCAGCCAGGGAATCCTCTATGGCTACACCTTC
clone size: .
J gene: TRBJ1-2
D gene: .
V gene: TRBV11-2

CDR3 protein: CASSVAAATYEQYF
CDR3 DNA: TGTGCCAGCAGCGTAGCCGCGGCAACCTACGAGCAGTACTTC
clone size: few
J gene: TRBJ2-7
D gene: .
V gene: TRBV9

CDR3 protein: CASSLTSGTQETQYF
CDR3 DNA: TGTGCCAGCAGCCTGACTAGCGGGACTCAAGAGACCCAGTACTTC
clone size: few
J gene: TRBJ2-5
D gene: TRBD2
V gene: TRBV7-3

CDR3 protein: CASSYSRQGYEQYF
CDR3 DNA: TGTGCCAGCAGTTACTCGCGGCAGGGCTACGAGCAGTACTTC
clone size: .
J gene: TRBJ2-7
D gene: .
V gene: TRBV6-5

CDR3 protein: CASSLGQGEGIQYF
CDR3 DNA: TGCGCCAGCAGCCTAGGACAGGGTGAAGGCATTCAGTACTTC
clone size: many
J gene: TRBJ2-4
D gene: TRBD1
V gene: TRBV4-3

CDR3 protein: CASSGGTSGQETQYF
CDR3 DNA: TGTGCCAGCAGTGGGGGGACTAGCGGCCAAGAGACCCAGTACTTC
clone size: .
J gene: TRBJ2-5
D gene: TRBD2
V gene: TRBV6-1

CDR3 protein: CASSWDINSPLHF
CDR3 DNA: TGTGCCAGCAGCTGGGACATCAATTCACCCCTCCACTTT
clone size: few
J gene: TRBJ1-6
D gene: .
V gene: TRBV7-3

CDR3 protein: CAISDRDRAGDTQYF
CDR3 DNA: TGTGCCATCAGTGATCGGGACAGGGCCGGGGATACGCAGTATTTT
clone size: .
J gene: TRBJ2-3
D gene: TRBD1
V gene: TRBV10-3

CDR3 protein: CSVEVPRLAAYEQYF
CDR3 DNA: TGCAGCGTTGAAGTTCCTAGACTAGCGGCCTACGAGCAGTACTTC
clone size: few
J gene: TRBJ2-7
D gene: TRBD2
V gene: TRBV29-1

CDR3 protein: CASSVQGKAQPQHF
CDR3 DNA: TGTGCCAGTAGTGTCCAGGGGAAGGCTCAGCCCCAGCATTTT
clone size: .
J gene: TRBJ1-5
D gene: .
V gene: TRBV19

CDR3 protein: CASSGQGSGNTIYF
CDR3 DNA: TGTGCCAGCAGTGGTCAGGGATCTGGAAACACCATATATTTT
clone size: few
J gene: TRBJ1-3
D gene: .
V gene: TRBV2

CDR3 protein: CASREGTSGNTGELFF
CDR3 DNA: TGCGCCAGCAGAGAGGGGACTAGCGGCAACACCGGGGAGCTGTTTTTT
clone size: few
J gene: TRBJ2-2
D gene: TRBD2
V gene: TRBV5-1

CDR3 protein: CASSPSTGSRTDTQYF
CDR3 DNA: TGCGCCAGCAGCCCATCTACGGGGTCGCGCACAGATACGCAGTATTTT
clone size: once
J gene: TRBJ2-3
D gene: .
V gene: TRBV4-1

CDR3 protein: CASSPATGYYGYTF
CDR3 DNA: TGTGCCAGCTCACCAGCGACAGGGTACTATGGCTACACCTTC
clone size: .
J gene: TRBJ1-2
D gene: TRBD1
V gene: TRBV18

CDR3 protein: CASSPRGVVYGYTF
CDR3 DNA: TGTGCCAGCAGCCCGCGGGGAGTAGTCTATGGCTACACCTTC
clone size: .
J gene: TRBJ1-2
D gene: .
V gene: TRBV28

CDR3 protein: CASSPTSGEGYTF
CDR3 DNA: TGTGCCAGCTCACCAACCTCAGGGGAGGGCTACACCTTC
clone size: .
J gene: TRBJ1-2
D gene: .
V gene: TRBV18

CDR3 protein: CASAGGPNQPQHF
CDR3 DNA: TGTGCTAGTGCAGGGGGTCCCAATCAGCCCCAGCATTTT
clone size: few
J gene: TRBJ1-5
D gene: TRBD1
V gene: TRBV12-5

CDR3 protein: CASSTTGNGNQPQHF
CDR3 DNA: TGTGCCAGCAGTACAACAGGGAATGGCAATCAGCCCCAGCATTTT
clone size: .
J gene: TRBJ1-5
D gene: .
V gene: TRBV27

CDR3 protein: CASSLQGYEQYF
CDR3 DNA: TGTGCCAGCAGCTTACAGGGCTACGAGCAGTACTTC
clone size: many
J gene: TRBJ2-7
D gene: .
V gene: TRBV11-1

CDR3 protein: CASSHRDGAYEQYF
CDR3 DNA: TGTGCCAGCAGCCACAGGGATGGGGCCTACGAGCAGTACTTC
clone size: few
J gene: TRBJ2-7
D gene: .
V gene: TRBV4-2

CDR3 protein: CASSLQGRQPQHF
CDR3 DNA: TGTGCCAGCAGCTTACAGGGGCGCCAGCCCCAGCATTTT
clone size: .
J gene: TRBJ1-5
D gene: .
V gene: TRBV7-2

CDR3 protein: CASSLAGQWNTEAFF
CDR3 DNA: TGTGCCAGCAGCTTAGCAGGACAGTGGAACACTGAAGCTTTCTTT
clone size: .
J gene: TRBJ1-1
D gene: .
V gene: TRBV11-2

CDR3 protein: CASSRDRVYYEQYF
CDR3 DNA: TGTGCCAGCAGCCGAGACAGGGTTTACTACGAGCAGTACTTC
clone size: few
J gene: TRBJ2-7
D gene: TRBD1
V gene: TRBV7-2

CDR3 protein: CASIGGGKNYEQYF
CDR3 DNA: TGTGCCAGCATTGGAGGGGGCAAAAACTACGAGCAGTACTTC
clone size: few
J gene: TRBJ2-7
D gene: .
V gene: TRBV28

CDR3 protein: CASRPGWNTGELFF
CDR3 DNA: TGTGCCAGCCGCCCGGGGTGGAACACCGGGGAGCTGTTTTTT
clone size: few
J gene: TRBJ2-2
D gene: .
V gene: TRBV2

CDR3 protein: CASSQDSRAPQFF
CDR3 DNA: TGCGCCAGCAGCCAAGATTCCAGGGCGCCTCAGTTCTTC
clone size: .
J gene: TRBJ2-1
D gene: .
V gene: TRBV4-1

CDR3 protein: CAWSQLTGQKLFF
CDR3 DNA: TGTGCCTGGAGTCAACTGACAGGGCAAAAACTGTTTTTT
clone size: few
J gene: TRBJ1-4
D gene: TRBD1
V gene: TRBV30

CDR3 protein: CASSLGPAGETQYF
CDR3 DNA: TGTGCCAGCAGCCTCGGGCCCGCAGGGGAGACCCAGTACTTC
clone size: .
J gene: TRBJ2-5
D gene: .
V gene: TRBV7-8

CDR3 protein: CASSFGLAGQETQYF
CDR3 DNA: TGCGCCAGCAGCTTCGGACTAGCGGGGCAAGAGACCCAGTACTTC
clone size: few
J gene: TRBJ2-5
D gene: TRBD2
V gene: TRBV5-1

CDR3 protein: CASSPLSSGSNTGELFF
CDR3 DNA: TGTGCCAGCAGCCCCCTCAGTAGCGGGTCGAACACCGGGGAGCTGTTTTTT
clone size: .
J gene: TRBJ2-2
D gene: TRBD2
V gene: TRBV4-2

CDR3 protein: CASSLDSSSKYF
CDR3 DNA: TGTGCCAGCAGCCTCGACAGCTCGTCTAAGTACTTC
clone size: .
J gene: TRBJ2-5
D gene: .
V gene: TRBV5-4

CDR3 protein: CASSLQKNTEAFF
CDR3 DNA: TGTGCCAGCAGCTTACAGAAGAACACTGAAGCTTTCTTT
clone size: .
J gene: TRBJ1-1
D gene: .
V gene: TRBV7-3

CDR3 protein: CASSLEQGAFYEQYF
CDR3 DNA: TGTGCCAGCAGCTTAGAACAGGGCGCTTTCTACGAGCAGTACTTC
clone size: few
J gene: TRBJ2-7
D gene: .
V gene: TRBV11-1

CDR3 protein: CAISERGAEETQYF
CDR3 DNA: TGTGCCATCAGTGAGCGGGGGGCGGAAGAGACCCAGTACTTC
clone size: .
J gene: TRBJ2-5
D gene: .
V gene: TRBV10-3

CDR3 protein: CASLPSANYGYTF
CDR3 DNA: TGTGCCAGTCTTCCTAGCGCAAACTATGGCTACACCTTC
clone size: .
J gene: TRBJ1-2
D gene: .
V gene: TRBV6-6

CDR3 protein: CASSPPGEKLFF
CDR3 DNA: TGTGCCAGCAGTCCCCCCGGTGAAAAACTGTTTTTT
clone size: few
J gene: TRBJ1-4
D gene: .
V gene: TRBV27

CDR3 protein: CASSELTATRYF
CDR3 DNA: TGTGCCAGCTCCGAGCTTACAGCAACCCGATACTTC
clone size: .
J gene: TRBJ2-5
D gene: .
V gene: TRBV7-2

CDR3 protein: CASSAHEGDRGKGELFF
CDR3 DNA: TGTGCCAGCAGCGCCCATGAGGGGGACAGAGGAAAGGGGGAGCTGTTTTTT
clone size: .
J gene: TRBJ2-2
D gene: TRBD1
V gene: TRBV7-9

CDR3 protein: CASSLVGSGGSTDTQYF
CDR3 DNA: TGTGCCAGCAGCTTAGTGGGTAGCGGGGGTAGCACAGATACGCAGTATTTT
clone size: .
J gene: TRBJ2-3
D gene: TRBD2
V gene: TRBV7-2

CDR3 protein: CASSITDGDQPQHF
CDR3 DNA: TGTGCCAGCAGCATTACAGATGGCGATCAGCCCCAGCATTTT
clone size: .
J gene: TRBJ1-5
D gene: .
V gene: TRBV7-8

CDR3 protein: CAWSRETPNSPLHF
CDR3 DNA: TGTGCCTGGAGTCGGGAGACCCCAAATTCACCCCTCCACTTT
clone size: .
J gene: TRBJ1-6
D gene: .
V gene: TRBV30

CDR3 protein: CASSLGTSGGLGTQYF
CDR3 DNA: TGTGCCAGCAGCTTAGGGACTAGCGGGGGGCTTGGGACCCAGTACTTC
clone size: .
J gene: TRBJ2-5
D gene: TRBD2
V gene: TRBV5-4

CDR3 protein: CASSRQGLGETQYF
CDR3 DNA: TGTGCCAGCAGCAGACAGGGGTTAGGGGAGACCCAGTACTTC
clone size: .
J gene: TRBJ2-5
D gene: TRBD1
V gene: TRBV2